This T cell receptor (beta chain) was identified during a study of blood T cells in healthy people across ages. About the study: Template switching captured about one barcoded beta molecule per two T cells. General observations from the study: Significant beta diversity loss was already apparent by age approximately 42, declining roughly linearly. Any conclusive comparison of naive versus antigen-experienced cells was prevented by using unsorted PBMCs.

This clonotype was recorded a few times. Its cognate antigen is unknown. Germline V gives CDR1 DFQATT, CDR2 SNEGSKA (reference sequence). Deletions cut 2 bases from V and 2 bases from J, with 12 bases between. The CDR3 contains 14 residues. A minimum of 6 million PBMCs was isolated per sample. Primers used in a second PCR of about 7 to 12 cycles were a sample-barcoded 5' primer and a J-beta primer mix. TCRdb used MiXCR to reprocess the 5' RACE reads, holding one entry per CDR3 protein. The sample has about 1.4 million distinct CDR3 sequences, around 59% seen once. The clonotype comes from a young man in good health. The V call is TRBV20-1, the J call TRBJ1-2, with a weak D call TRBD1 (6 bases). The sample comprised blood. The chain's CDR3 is CSARILGGNYGYTF. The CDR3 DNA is TGCAGTGCTAGAATACTTGGGGGCAACTATGGCTACACCTTC.